This entry is about one T cell receptor beta chain. It has no known antigen specificity. There are no base qualities to consult, and no much larger clone falls within one base. The data were taken from a study of blood T cell repertoires in COVID-19 (dated by TCRdb to the early 2020s). Turning to the overall study: The collaborator samples originated in the United States, Italy and Spain and spanned the acute and convalescent phases of COVID-19. The prospective study material was composed of cDNA or gDNA derived from T cells, B-cell-depleted T cells, or PBMCs. Subjects who had been exposed to COVID-19, were actively infected with it, or had recovered from it provided the deeply sampled blood TCRbeta repertoires that made up the dataset. The repertoires were released in a freely available public database intended as a resource for research on the immune response to SARS-CoV-2. The samples were drawn from the first 160 participants of the ongoing ImmuneRACE study and from 1,254 subjects provided by 6 global collaborators. Nearly every sample came with metadata listing a de-identified subject ID, COVID-19 status, age in years and sex. Where available, HLA class I and class II types were obtained from metadata supplied by the sample provider rather than from assay-based typing.

From the germline V gene, CDR1 is SGHAT and CDR2 is FQNNGV. V and J lose 5 bases and 7 bases, and a span of 12 bases separates them. The CDR3, cysteine through phenylalanine, is 13 amino acids long. Only the CDR3 part of the read is kept: 39 bases, read in frame from the first base. The research as a whole found: How much clinical and demographic metadata was included differed by source and by participant, and the metadata was provided uncurated.

TCRbeta CDR3 regions were amplified from genomic DNA by means of the immunoSEQ Assay, a bias-controlled multiplex PCR. For the original study's pipeline: Within the assay, amplification of reference gene primers was used to estimate how many nucleated cells each sample contained. To quantify the absolute abundance of each unique TCRbeta CDR3 rearrangement, sequence reads were collapsed and filtered. For each sample, productive Simpson clonality was calculated as the square root of Simpson's diversity index across productive rearrangements. TCRdb provides this immuneACCESS table in a form limited to in-frame rearrangements. Some clones are lacking; in checked studies, under half of them reflect an unresolved V gene, and why the rest are absent is not known. Clone size and V and J calls were adopted from that table, with D and trimming inferred from the DNA. The sample data list some 200,000 clones, and approximately 80% of these were observed just once. The ten largest clones take up 0.8% to 0.95% of the sample.

In Seattle, one collaborating source enrolled patients while the infection was active and tracked those patients longitudinally over the course of disease. Whole blood was collected in K2EDTA tubes by collaborating institutions according to the institutions' own protocols. For TCRbeta analysis, collaborators shipped samples as frozen whole blood, isolated PBMCs, or DNA extracted from either of those sample types. Material: peripheral blood. Rearrangement joined TRBV11-2 to TRBJ2-1, and the D gene may be TRBD1, 6 bases matching. This TCR came from a man between 60 and 75 years old with COVID-19, enrolled during active disease. The CDR3: CASSVQGKNEQFF. The sequenced DNA: TGTGCCAGCAGCGTACAGGGAAAGAATGAGCAGTTCTTC. Joined to the reference TRBV11-2 and TRBJ2-1 proteins, this CDR3 gives the full variable domain: EAGVAQSPRYKIIEKRQSVAFWCNPISGHATLYWYQQILGQGPKLLIQFQNNGVVDDSQLPKDRFSAERLKGVDSTLKIQPAKLEDSAVYLCASSVQGKNEQFFGPGTRLTVL.